Below, one T cell receptor beta chain is given with its context. Generated by immunoSEQ multiplex PCR, the TCRdb table keeps only in-frame clones and is missing some. There are 130,000 to 150,000 clones in the sample; roughly 91% occur only once, and approximately 2% lies in the top ten. This entry belongs to a study of T cell responses to AZD1222 COVID-19 vaccine. The germline gives CDR1 LGHDT, CDR2 YNNKEL (reference sequence). Trimming shortened V by 3 bases and J by 0 bases, and 6 bases separated the two germline ends. The CDR3 contains 14 residues. This sequence originates from an adult in good health. Sequences were derived from peripheral blood, sampled on day 0 of AZD1222 vaccination. The chain joins TRBV3-1 (or the pseudogene TRBV3-2) to TRBJ1-5, with unresolved D. The CDR3 here is CASSQLPSNQPQHF. The DNA for the CDR3 is TGTGCCAGCAGCCAGTTACCTAGCAATCAGCCCCAGCATTTT.